The 5 T cell receptor beta chains given below trace back to one sample, sequenced in a study of Ad26.COV2.S vaccination and SARS-CoV-2 variants. Clones were sequenced by immunoSEQ multiplex PCR, and TCRdb holds only the in-frame ones, with some missing. The table records around 300,000 clones, around 89% of them present only once. Treatment described: roughly 19 received Ad26.COV2.S at low or high dose, single or two shots; about 5 received placebo; per-sample allocation not given. On day 63 after the first injection, vaccine and placebo recipients gave samples. The material sequenced was peripheral blood, taken in a trial of Ad26.COV2.S vaccine versus placebo. The source is a person between 18 and 60 years old who received the Ad26.COV2.S COVID-19 vaccine or a placebo.

This chain joins TRBV7-8 and TRBJ1-5; 10 nucleotides line up with TRBD1. The V and J ends lost 2 bases and 4 bases, in that order; junction bases with no gene match: 2. Per the germline V gene, CDR1 is SGHVS and CDR2 is FQNEAQ. The CDR3 totals 15 residues. CDR3 amino acids: CASSLRTGGNQPQHF. The CDR3 DNA reads TGTGCCAGCAGCTTACGGACAGGGGGTAATCAGCCCCAGCATTTT.

As for this clone: At the DNA level, this CDR3 is encoded by other sequences in the same sample as well. This chain links TRBV2 with TRBJ1-5; D is unresolved. The germline CDR1 and CDR2 sequences are SNHLY and FYNNEI. The CDR3 is made up of 14 amino acids. Trimming left V 4 bases short and J 3 bases short, with 10 bases between. Written as DNA, the CDR3 is TGTGCCAGCAGTGTTCGGGGTTCCAATCAGCCCCAGCATTTT. The encoded protein is CASSVRGSNQPQHF.

The chain is built from TRBV27 and TRBJ1-2, with 7 nucleotides matching TRBD1. Germline CDR1 is MNHEY and CDR2 is SMNVEV (reference sequence). V lost 6 bases to trimming and J lost 10 bases; unmatched junction nucleotides: 8. The CDR3 has 12 residues. Here the CDR3 reads CASSFTGEAYTF. The DNA for the CDR3 is TGTGCCAGCAGCTTCACAGGGGAAGCCTACACCTTC.

J is TRBJ2-3 and V is TRBV29-1; 9 nucleotides agree with TRBD2. Germline CDR1 and CDR2: SQVTM and ANQGSEA. With 7 bases clipped from V and 5 bases from J, the junction kept 7 bases outside the gene matches. This CDR3 spans 13 amino acids. The CDR3 spells CSAPGLAGDTQYF. CDR3 in DNA: TGCAGCGCACCGGGACTAGCCGGAGATACGCAGTATTTT.

The rearrangement joins TRBV7-2 to TRBJ2-1, with 8 bases matching TRBD1. The CDR3 has 14 residues. The germline CDR1 and CDR2 sequences are SGHTA and FQGNSA. V dropped 3 bases and J dropped 7; count of bases not matched to a gene: 5. The CDR3 reads CASSLDRVANEQFF. The CDR3 coding sequence is TGTGCCAGCAGCTTGGACAGGGTGGCAAATGAGCAGTTCTTC.